This passage covers 17 T cell receptor beta chains from one sample sequenced in a study of cytomegalovirus exposure and HLA in healthy donors. PCR amplification relied on 60 Vbeta primers (plus 13 Jbeta primers). Clones were read by immunoSEQ multiplex PCR, and TCRdb kept only the in-frame ones, dropping some. The data show just over 150,000 clones, with 85% seen just once and 2.3% held by the top ten. Input material: PBMCs. These receptors all come from a woman between 18 and 29 years old in good health and CMV-seronegative.

As DNA, the CDR3 is TGTGCCAGCGCCCCCGGGGGTAGCGGGCGGGGCATTCAGTACTTC. Its protein is CASAPGGSGRGIQYF. J is TRBJ2-4 and V is TRBV7-2; the match to TRBD2 covers 7 bases. The V and J ends lost 8 bases and 9 bases, in that order; junction bases with no gene match: 16. The CDR3 is 15 residues long. In germline, CDR1 is SGHTA, CDR2 FQGNSA.

This clone has just one count. The chain carries TRBV10-3 and TRBJ1-5, with 12 positions matching TRBD1. This CDR3 spans 19 amino acids. Germline CDR1 ENHRY, CDR2 SYGVKD. Germline trimming cut 3 bases from V and 0 bases from J; bases unmatched to any gene: 9. The CDR3 here is CAISDKGTGGDYSNQPQHF. For the CDR3, the DNA is TGTGCCATCAGTGACAAAGGGACAGGGGGCGATTATAGCAATCAGCCCCAGCATTTT.

The rearrangement uses TRBV9 and TRBJ2-3; 15 nucleotides line up with TRBD2. V lost 5 bases and J lost 1; bases outside the gene matches: 5. The CDR3 has 17 residues. Germline loops: CDR1 SGDLS, CDR2 YYNGEE. As DNA, the CDR3 is TGTGCCAGCAGTGGACTAGCGGGGGGGCCGGGCACAGATACGCAGTATTTT. Its translation is CASSGLAGGPGTDTQYF.

The chain employs TRBV7-2 and TRBJ2-5; 7 bases agree with TRBD1. Looked up from germline, CDR1 is SGHTA and CDR2 is FQGNSA. The CDR3 has 15 residues. The J segment lost 1 base and the V segment lost 1 base, leaving 3 bases of the junction unmatched. CDR3 loop: CASSLGGGFQETQYF. CDR3 nucleotides: TGTGCCAGCAGCTTAGGAGGGGGCTTCCAAGAGACCCAGTACTTC.

The rearrangement joins TRBV7-9 to TRBJ2-7; TRBD1 agrees at 7 bases. After removal of 5 bases from V and 2 bases from J, the junction contained 12 bases not matched to a gene. Germline loops: CDR1 SEHNR, CDR2 FQNEAQ (reference sequence). This CDR3 comprises 16 residues. As DNA, the CDR3 is TGTGCCAGCAGCGCAGGCCAGAGGACAGGACCCTACGAGCAGTACTTC. Translated, it gives CASSAGQRTGPYEQYF.

This clone was recorded only once. The genes are TRBV30 and TRBJ2-2; a weak D match, TRBD2 (6 bases). This CDR3 comprises 14 residues. V lost 3 bases and J 5 bases, leaving 13 bases between the germline ends. CDR1 is GTSNPN and CDR2 is SVGIG in the germline V gene (reference sequence). The CDR3 DNA follows: TGTGCCTGGAGCGGGGGTCCTGCGACCGGGGAGCTGTTTTTT. As protein: CAWSGGPATGELFF. Combining the CDR3 with reference TRBV30 and TRBJ2-2 gives the whole variable domain SQTIHQWPATLVQPVGSPLSLECTVEGTSNPNLYWYRQAAGRGLQLLFYSVGIGQISSEVPQNLSASRPQDRQFILSSKKLLLSDSGFYLCAWSGGPATGELFFGEGSRLTVL.

The chain joins TRBV19 to TRBJ2-3; 7 bases fit TRBD2. The CDR3 has 16 amino acids. The ends lost 5 bases at V and 2 bases at J; junction bases unmatched: 10. Per the germline V gene, CDR1 is LNHDA and CDR2 is SQIVND (reference sequence). CDR3 nucleotides: TGTGCCAGTAGTGCCCGGGCTAGCGGTCTCACAGATACGCAGTATTTT. Amino acid sequence: CASSARASGLTDTQYF.

This clone has only one observation. V gene TRBV28 combines with J gene TRBJ2-1; a weak D match, TRBD1 (5 bases). V lost 7 bases and J lost 3, with 16 bases in between. Per germline, CDR1 MDHEN and CDR2 SYDVKM. The CDR3 extends over 15 amino acids. CDR3 protein: CASTSAKGVYNEQFF. The CDR3 DNA follows: TGTGCCAGCACCAGCGCCAAAGGGGTCTACAATGAGCAGTTCTTC.

This chain joins TRBV7-2 and TRBJ2-1; D may be TRBD2 (7 bases). The CDR3 sequence is 14 residues long. V dropped 2 bases and J dropped 9 bases, with 14 bases sitting between them. Germline V gives CDR1 SGHTA, CDR2 FQGNSA. This chain's CDR3 is CASSLSGGGGEQFF. CDR3 sequence (DNA): TGTGCCAGCAGCTTATCGGGCGGGGGCGGTGAGCAGTTCTTC.

CDR3 loop: CASGLQGTDTQYF. CDR3 in DNA: TGTGCCAGCGGCCTCCAAGGCACAGATACGCAGTATTTT. The chain is built from TRBV7-3 and TRBJ2-3; D remains unclear. Trimming stripped 8 bases from V and 1 base from J, with 10 bases between. The V gene's germline CDR1 is SGHTA and CDR2 FQGTGA. CDR3 length: 13 amino acids.

The chain recombines TRBV5-1 with TRBJ1-2; no definite D call. The V end lost 0 bases, the J end lost 4 bases, and 10 bases lay between the germline ends. Germline lookup yields CDR1 SGHRS and CDR2 YFSETQ. CDR3 length: 14 residues. For the CDR3, the DNA is TGCGCCAGCAGCTTGGGGGCAGAGACCTATGGCTACACCTTC. Translation gives CASSLGAETYGYTF.

The V and J genes are TRBV6-5 and TRBJ2-5, with D uncertain. CDR3 length: 12 residues. The V end lost 4 bases, the J end lost 4 bases, and 7 bases lay between the germline ends. Germline CDR1 and CDR2: MNHEY and SVGAGI. The CDR3: CASSSERETQYF. The CDR3 bases are TGTGCCAGCAGTTCCGAGAGAGAGACCCAGTACTTC.

In this sample, this clone turned up a few times. The rearrangement uses TRBV7-8 and TRBJ2-7, with 10 nucleotides matching TRBD2. There are 17 residues in the CDR3. Germline V CDR1 and CDR2: SGHVS, FQNEAQ. After removal of 0 bases from V and 6 bases from J, the junction contained 11 bases not matched to a gene. CDR3 sequence: CASSLAPRASGGPEQYF. Here the CDR3 DNA reads TGTGCCAGCAGCTTAGCGCCCCGGGCTAGCGGGGGCCCCGAGCAGTACTTC.

The J gene is TRBJ2-3, the V gene TRBV19; D may be TRBD2 (5 bases). Germline V gives CDR1 LNHDA, CDR2 SQIVND (reference sequence). V dropped 10 bases and J dropped 6 bases, with 14 bases sitting between them. The CDR3 loop spans 12 amino acids. The CDR3 sequence: CATRQSGDTQYF. The CDR3 DNA reads TGTGCCACCCGCCAGTCGGGGGATACGCAGTATTTT.

The chain carries TRBV2 and TRBJ2-7; D is perhaps TRBD1 (6 bases). Germline values: CDR1 SNHLY, CDR2 FYNNEI. CDR3 length: 15 amino acids. With 2 bases removed from V and 2 bases from J, the gap between germline ends came to 13 bases. CDR3 amino acids: CASSEIVDSPYEQYF. The CDR3 DNA reads as TGTGCCAGCAGTGAAATAGTGGACAGTCCCTACGAGCAGTACTTC.

The rearrangement joins TRBV7-2 to TRBJ1-4; 11 bases match TRBD1. The CDR3 contains 14 residues. Germline CDR1 is SGHTA and CDR2 is FQGNSA. The V and J ends lost 5 bases and 6 bases, in that order; junction bases with no gene match: 2. The DNA of the CDR3 is TGTGCCAGCAGCGTGGACAGGGGGCATGAAAAACTGTTTTTT. Protein product: CASSVDRGHEKLFF.

This clone turned up a few times. The chain couples TRBV7-3 to TRBJ1-1; D remains ambiguous. Germline assignment: CDR1 SGHTA and CDR2 FQGTGA. V was pared by 7 bases and J by 5 bases, with 14 bases between. The CDR3 runs 13 residues. CDR3 bases: TGTGCCAGCAAACTCGGGGTGACGACTGAAGCTTTCTTT. This sequence encodes CASKLGVTTEAFF.